The clone carrying this T cell receptor (beta chain) occurred a few times. A second PCR of about 7 to 11 cycles used a sample-barcoded 5' primer and a J-beta primer mix. TCRdb reprocessed the 5' RACE reads via MiXCR and lists one record per CDR3 protein. The repertoire holds 1.5 million to 2 million distinct CDR3 sequences, about 28% seen once, with about 7.7% in the top ten. The data stem from a study of blood T cells in healthy people across ages. Per the germline V gene, CDR1 is LGHNT and CDR2 is FRNRAP. The CDR3 is made up of 14 amino acids. V was shortened by 2 bases and J by 0 bases, with 5 bases between the two germline ends.

The sequence derives from a woman aged 30 to 39 in good health. Sequenced input: blood. J is TRBJ1-5 and V is TRBV12-5; D is uncertain. DNA of the CDR3: TGTGCTAGTGGTTTGTCAGGTAGCAATCAGCCCCAGCATTTT. Its translation is CASGLSGSNQPQHF.